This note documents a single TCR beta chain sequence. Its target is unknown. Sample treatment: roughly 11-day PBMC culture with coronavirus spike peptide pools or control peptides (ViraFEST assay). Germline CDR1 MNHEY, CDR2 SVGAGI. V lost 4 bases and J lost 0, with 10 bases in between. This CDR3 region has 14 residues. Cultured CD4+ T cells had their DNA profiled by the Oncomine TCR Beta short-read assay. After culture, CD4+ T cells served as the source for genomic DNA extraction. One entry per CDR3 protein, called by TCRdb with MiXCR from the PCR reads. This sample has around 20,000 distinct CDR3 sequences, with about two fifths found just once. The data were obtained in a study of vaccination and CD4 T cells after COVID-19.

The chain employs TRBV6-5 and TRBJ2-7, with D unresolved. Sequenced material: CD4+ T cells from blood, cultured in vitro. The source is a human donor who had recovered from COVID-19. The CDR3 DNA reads TGTGCCAGCAGTTGGACGGTCAGCTCCTACGAGCAGTACTTC. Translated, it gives CASSWTVSSYEQYF.